This record covers a single T cell receptor beta chain. The sample is drawn from a study of blood T cell repertoires in COVID-19. Overall study context: Both acute and convalescent COVID-19 samples were obtained from the United States, Italy and Spain. PBMCs, B-cell-depleted T cells, or T cells provided the cDNA or gDNA that made up the material.

As originally analysed: For nucleated cells, counts were estimated from reference gene primer amplification. Here immunoSEQ multiplex PCR was the method, and the copy in TCRdb shows in-frame clones only, minus some. That table gives V, J and clone size, and the DNA gave D and trimming. The table lists under 150,000 clones, approximately 80% of them singletons. Germline-derived CDR1 and CDR2 are SNHLY and FYNNEI. The CDR3 consists of 15 residues. J lost 14 bases, V lost 1 base, and 13 bases had no gene match. The sequence derives from a man between 35 and 55 years old with active or convalescent COVID-19. V and J are TRBV2 and TRBJ1-4; 7 nucleotides agree with TRBD1. Material: peripheral blood. The CDR3 DNA reads as TGTGCCAGCAGTGAAGGGACAGGTAGTAGGGCCTGGCTGTTTTTT. Protein sequence: CASSEGTGSRAWLFF.